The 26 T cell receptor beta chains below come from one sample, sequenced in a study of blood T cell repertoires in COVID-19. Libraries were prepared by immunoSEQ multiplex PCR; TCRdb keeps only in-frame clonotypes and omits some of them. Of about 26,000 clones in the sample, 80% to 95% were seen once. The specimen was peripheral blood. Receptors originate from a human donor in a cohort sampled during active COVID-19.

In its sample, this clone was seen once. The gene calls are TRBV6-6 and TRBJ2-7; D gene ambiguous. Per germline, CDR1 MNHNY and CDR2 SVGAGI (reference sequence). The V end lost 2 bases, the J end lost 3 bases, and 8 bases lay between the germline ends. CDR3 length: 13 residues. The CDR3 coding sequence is TGTGCCAGCAGTTACGGGCTTAACTACGAGCAGTACTTC. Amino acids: CASSYGLNYEQYF.

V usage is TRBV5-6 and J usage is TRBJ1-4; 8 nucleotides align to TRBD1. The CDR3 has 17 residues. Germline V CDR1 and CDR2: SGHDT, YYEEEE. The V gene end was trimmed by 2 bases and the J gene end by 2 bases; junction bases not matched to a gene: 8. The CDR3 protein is CASSLFGRGLTNEKLFF. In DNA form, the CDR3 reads TGTGCCAGCAGCTTATTTGGCAGGGGGCTTACTAATGAAAAACTGTTTTTT.

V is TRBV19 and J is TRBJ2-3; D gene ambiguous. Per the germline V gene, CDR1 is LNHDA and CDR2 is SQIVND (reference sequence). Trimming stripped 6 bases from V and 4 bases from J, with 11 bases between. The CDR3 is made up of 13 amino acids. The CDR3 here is CASRITGADTQYF. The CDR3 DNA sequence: TGTGCCAGTAGGATTACTGGAGCAGATACGCAGTATTTT.

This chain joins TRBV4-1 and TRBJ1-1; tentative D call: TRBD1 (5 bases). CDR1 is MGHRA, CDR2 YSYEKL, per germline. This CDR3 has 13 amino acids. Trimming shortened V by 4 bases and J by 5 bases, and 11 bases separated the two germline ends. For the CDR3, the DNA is TGCGCCAGCAGCCTTGCAAGGGGTACTGAAGCTTTCTTT. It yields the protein CASSLARGTEAFF.

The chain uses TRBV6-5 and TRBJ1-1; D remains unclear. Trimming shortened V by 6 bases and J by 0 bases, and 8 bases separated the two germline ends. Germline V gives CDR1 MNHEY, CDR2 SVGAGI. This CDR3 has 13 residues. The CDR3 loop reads CASRRGLNTEAFF. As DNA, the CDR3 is TGTGCCAGCAGGCGTGGTTTGAACACTGAAGCTTTCTTT.

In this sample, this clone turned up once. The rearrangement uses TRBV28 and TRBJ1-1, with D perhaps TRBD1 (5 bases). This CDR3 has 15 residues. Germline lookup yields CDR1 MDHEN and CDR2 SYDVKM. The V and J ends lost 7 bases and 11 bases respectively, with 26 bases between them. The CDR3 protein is CASIGSEGESIGAFF. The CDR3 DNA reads TGTGCCAGCATTGGGTCGGAAGGGGAAAGTATAGGCGCTTTCTTT.

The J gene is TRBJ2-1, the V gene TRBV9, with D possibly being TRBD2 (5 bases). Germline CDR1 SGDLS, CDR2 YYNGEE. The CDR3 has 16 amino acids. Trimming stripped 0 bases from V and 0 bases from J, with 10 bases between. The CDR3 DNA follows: TGTGCCAGCAGCGTAGACCCGGGAAGCTCCTACAATGAGCAGTTCTTC. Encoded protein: CASSVDPGSSYNEQFF.

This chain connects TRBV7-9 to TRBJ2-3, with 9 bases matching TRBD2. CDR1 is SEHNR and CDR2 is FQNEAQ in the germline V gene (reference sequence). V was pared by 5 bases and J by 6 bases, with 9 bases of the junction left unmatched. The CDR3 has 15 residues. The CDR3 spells CASSPPVAGEDTQYF. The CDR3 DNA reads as TGTGCCAGCAGCCCGCCGGTAGCGGGGGAGGATACGCAGTATTTT.

The CDR3 DNA sequence: TGCGCCAGCAGCCCCCATTACTATGGCTACACCTTC. This encodes CASSPHYYGYTF. The rearrangement uses TRBV5-1 and TRBJ1-2; D remains unclear. Trimming left V 4 bases short and J 3 bases short, with 7 bases between. Germline CDR1 and CDR2: SGHRS and YFSETQ. The CDR3 runs to 12 residues.

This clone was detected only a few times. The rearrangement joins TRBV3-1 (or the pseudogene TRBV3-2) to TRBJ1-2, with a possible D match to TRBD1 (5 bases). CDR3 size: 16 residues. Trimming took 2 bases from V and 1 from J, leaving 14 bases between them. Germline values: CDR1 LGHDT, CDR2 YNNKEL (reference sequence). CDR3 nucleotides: TGTGCCAGCAGCCAACTTGACAGAAGATTTAACTATGGCTACACCTTC. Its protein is CASSQLDRRFNYGYTF.

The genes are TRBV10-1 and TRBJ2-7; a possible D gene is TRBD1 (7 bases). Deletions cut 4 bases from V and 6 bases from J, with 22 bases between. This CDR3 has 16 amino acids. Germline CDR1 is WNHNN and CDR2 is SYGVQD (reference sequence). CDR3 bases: TGCGCCAGCAGTGCGATCAGGGGGGCCAATCCTTTCGAGCAGTACTTC. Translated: CASSAIRGANPFEQYF.

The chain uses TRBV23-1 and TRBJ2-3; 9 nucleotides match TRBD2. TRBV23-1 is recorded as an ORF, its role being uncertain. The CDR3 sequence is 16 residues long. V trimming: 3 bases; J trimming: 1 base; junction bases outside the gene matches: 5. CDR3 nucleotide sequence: TGCGCCAGCAGTCATCTAGCGGGGAAGGGCACAGATACGCAGTATTTT. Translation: CASSHLAGKGTDTQYF.

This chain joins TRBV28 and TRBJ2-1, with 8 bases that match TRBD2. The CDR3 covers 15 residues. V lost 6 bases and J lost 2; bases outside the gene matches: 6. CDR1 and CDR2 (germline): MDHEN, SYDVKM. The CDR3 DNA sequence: TGTGCCAGCAGAGGCCCGGGGGGGACCTACAATGAGCAGTTCTTC. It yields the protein CASRGPGGTYNEQFF.

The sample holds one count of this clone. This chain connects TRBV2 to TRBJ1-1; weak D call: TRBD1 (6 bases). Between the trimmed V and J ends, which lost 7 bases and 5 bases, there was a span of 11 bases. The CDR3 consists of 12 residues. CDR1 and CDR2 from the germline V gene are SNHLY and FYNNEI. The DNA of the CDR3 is TGTGCCAGCAACAGGGCGAATACTGAAGCTTTCTTT. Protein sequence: CASNRANTEAFF.

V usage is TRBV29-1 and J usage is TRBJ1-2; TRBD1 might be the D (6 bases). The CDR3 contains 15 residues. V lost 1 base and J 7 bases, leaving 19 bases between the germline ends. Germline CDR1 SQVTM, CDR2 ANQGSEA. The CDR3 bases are TGCAGCGTTGAAGGCACTTTGGGGGGGGCAGGTGGCTACACCTTC. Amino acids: CSVEGTLGGAGGYTF.

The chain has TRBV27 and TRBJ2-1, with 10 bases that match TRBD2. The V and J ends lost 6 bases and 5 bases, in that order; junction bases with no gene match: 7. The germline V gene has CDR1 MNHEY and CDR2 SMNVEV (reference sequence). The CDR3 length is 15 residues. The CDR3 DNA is TGTGCCAGCAGAGCGGGGGGGACGTGGGACAATGAGCAGTTCTTC. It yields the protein CASRAGGTWDNEQFF.

CDR3 bases: TGTGCCAGCTCACTTCTTAGCGGGGCTTCGACTGGGATGGACACTGAAGCTTTCTTT. Amino acid sequence: CASSLLSGASTGMDTEAFF. The chain links TRBV18 to TRBJ1-1, with a weak D call TRBD1 (5 bases). This CDR3 contains 19 residues. Germline V gene data show CDR1 as KGHSH and CDR2 as LQKENI. V was shortened by 4 bases and J by 3 bases, with 27 bases between the two germline ends.

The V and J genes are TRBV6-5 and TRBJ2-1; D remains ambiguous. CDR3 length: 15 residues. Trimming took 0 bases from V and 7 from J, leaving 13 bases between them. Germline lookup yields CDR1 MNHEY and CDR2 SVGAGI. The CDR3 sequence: CASSYSLPFRNEQFF. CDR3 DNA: TGTGCCAGCAGTTACTCGCTACCGTTTCGGAATGAGCAGTTCTTC.

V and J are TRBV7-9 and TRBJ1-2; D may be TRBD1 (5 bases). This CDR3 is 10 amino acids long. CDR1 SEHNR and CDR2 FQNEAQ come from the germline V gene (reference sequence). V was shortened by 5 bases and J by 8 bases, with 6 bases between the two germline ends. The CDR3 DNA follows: TGTGCCAGCAGCCCAGGGGGCTACACCTTC. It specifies CASSPGGYTF.

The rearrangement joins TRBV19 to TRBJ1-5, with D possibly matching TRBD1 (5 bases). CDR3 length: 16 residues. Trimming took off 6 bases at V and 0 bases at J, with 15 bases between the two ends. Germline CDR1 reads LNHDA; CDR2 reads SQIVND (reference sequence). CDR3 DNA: TGTGCCAGTAGCTACGGGGCGGGATATAGCAATCAGCCCCAGCATTTT. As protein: CASSYGAGYSNQPQHF.

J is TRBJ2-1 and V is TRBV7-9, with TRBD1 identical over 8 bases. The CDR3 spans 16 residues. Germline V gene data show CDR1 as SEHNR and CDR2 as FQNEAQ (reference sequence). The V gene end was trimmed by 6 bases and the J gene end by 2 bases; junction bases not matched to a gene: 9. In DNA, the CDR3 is TGTGCCAGCAGGGAACCCCAGGGGGCTACCTACAATGAGCAGTTCTTC. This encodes CASREPQGATYNEQFF.

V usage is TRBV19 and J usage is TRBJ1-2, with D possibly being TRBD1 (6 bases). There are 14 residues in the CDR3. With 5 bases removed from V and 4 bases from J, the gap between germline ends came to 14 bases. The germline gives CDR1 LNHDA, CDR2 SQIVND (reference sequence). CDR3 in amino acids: CASSLGGVAYGYTF. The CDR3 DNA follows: TGTGCCAGTAGTCTAGGGGGAGTGGCCTATGGCTACACCTTC. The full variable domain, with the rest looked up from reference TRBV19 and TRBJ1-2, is DGGITQSPKYLFRKEGQNVTLSCEQNLNHDAMYWYRQDPGQGLRLIYYSQIVNDFQKGDIAEGYSVSREKKESFPLTVTSAQKNPTAFYLCASSLGGVAYGYTFGSGTRLTVV.

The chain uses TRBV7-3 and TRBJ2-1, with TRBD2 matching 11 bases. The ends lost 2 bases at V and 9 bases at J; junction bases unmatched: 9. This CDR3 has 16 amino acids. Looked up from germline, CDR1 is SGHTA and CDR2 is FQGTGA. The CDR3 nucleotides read TGTGCCAGCAGCTTAGGAGGGACTAGCGGACAAGGTGAGCAGTTCTTC. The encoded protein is CASSLGGTSGQGEQFF.

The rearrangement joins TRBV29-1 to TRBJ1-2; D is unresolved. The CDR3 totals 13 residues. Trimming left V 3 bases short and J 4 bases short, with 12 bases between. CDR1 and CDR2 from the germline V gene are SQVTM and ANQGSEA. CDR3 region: CSVESEEGYGYTF. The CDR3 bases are TGCAGCGTTGAGTCTGAAGAGGGCTATGGCTACACCTTC.

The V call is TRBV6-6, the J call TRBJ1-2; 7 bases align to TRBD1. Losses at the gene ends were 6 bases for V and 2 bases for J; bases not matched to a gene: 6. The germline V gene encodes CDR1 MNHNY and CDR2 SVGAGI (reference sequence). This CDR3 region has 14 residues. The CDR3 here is CASRNTGANYGYTF. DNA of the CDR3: TGTGCCAGCAGAAATACAGGGGCGAACTATGGCTACACCTTC.

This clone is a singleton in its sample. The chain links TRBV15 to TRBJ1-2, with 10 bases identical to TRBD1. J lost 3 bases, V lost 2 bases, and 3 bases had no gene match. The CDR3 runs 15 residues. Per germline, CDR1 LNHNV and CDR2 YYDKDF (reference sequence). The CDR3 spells CATSRWTGGHYGYTF. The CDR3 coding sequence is TGTGCCACCAGCAGATGGACAGGGGGTCACTATGGCTACACCTTC.